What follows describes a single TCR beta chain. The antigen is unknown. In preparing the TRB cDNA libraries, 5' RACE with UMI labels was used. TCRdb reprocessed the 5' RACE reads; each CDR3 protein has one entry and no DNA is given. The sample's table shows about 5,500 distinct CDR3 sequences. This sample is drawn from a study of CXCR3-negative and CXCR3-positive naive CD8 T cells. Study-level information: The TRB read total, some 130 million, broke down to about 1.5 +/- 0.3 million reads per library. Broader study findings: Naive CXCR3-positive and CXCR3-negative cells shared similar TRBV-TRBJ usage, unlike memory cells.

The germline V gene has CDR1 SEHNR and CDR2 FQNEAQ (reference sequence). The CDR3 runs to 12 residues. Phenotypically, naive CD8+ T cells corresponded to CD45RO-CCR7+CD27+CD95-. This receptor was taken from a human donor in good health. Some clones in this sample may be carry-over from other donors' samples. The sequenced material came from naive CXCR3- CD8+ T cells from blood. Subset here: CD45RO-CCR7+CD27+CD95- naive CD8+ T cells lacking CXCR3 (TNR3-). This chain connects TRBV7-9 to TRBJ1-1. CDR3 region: CASSLEDTEAFF.